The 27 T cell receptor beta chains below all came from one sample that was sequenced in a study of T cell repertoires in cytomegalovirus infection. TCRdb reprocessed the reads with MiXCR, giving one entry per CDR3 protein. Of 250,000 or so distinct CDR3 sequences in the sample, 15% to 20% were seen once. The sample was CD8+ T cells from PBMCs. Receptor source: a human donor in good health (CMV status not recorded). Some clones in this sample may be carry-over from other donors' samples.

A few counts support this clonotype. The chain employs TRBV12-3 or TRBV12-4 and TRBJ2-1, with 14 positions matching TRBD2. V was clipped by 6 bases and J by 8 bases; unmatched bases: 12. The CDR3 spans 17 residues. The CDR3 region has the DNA TGTGCCAGCAGGTTTACGAGACTAGCGGGGGGGCAGTATGAGCAGTTCTTC. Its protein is CASRFTRLAGGQYEQFF.

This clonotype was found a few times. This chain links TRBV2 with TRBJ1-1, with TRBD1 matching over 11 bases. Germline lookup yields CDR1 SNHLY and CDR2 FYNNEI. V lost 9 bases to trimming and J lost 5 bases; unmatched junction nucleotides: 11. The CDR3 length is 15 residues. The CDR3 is CARTRDRGLRTEAFF. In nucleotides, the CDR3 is TGTGCCAGGACCCGGGACAGGGGGTTGAGGACTGAAGCTTTCTTT.

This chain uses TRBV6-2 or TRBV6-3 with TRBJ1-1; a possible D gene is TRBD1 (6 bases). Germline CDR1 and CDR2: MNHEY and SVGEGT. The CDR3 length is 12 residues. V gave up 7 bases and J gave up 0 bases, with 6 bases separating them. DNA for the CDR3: TGTGCCAGCACAGGGGTGAACACTGAAGCTTTCTTT. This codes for CASTGVNTEAFF.

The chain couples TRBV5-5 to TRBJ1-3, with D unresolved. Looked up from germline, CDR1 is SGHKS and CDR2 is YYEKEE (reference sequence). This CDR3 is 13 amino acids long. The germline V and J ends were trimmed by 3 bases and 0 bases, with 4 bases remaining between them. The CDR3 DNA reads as TGTGCCAGCAGCTCGCACTCTGGAAACACCATATATTTT. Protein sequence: CASSSHSGNTIYF.

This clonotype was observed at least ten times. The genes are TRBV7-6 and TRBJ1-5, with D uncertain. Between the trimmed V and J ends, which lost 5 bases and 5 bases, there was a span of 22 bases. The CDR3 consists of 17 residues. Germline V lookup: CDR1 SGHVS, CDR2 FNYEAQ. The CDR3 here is CASSQYGDDVGDQPQHF. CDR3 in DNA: TGTGCCAGCAGCCAATATGGAGATGACGTGGGAGATCAGCCCCAGCATTTT.

The CDR3 nucleotides are TGTGCCAGCAGTGCCGGTTTGAATCAGCCCCAGCATTTT. Its translation is CASSAGLNQPQHF. V gene TRBV28 combines with J gene TRBJ1-5; D not certain. The CDR3 loop spans 13 amino acids. Trimming removed 5 bases from V and 4 bases from J, with 9 bases in between. Per the germline V gene, CDR1 is MDHEN and CDR2 is SYDVKM.

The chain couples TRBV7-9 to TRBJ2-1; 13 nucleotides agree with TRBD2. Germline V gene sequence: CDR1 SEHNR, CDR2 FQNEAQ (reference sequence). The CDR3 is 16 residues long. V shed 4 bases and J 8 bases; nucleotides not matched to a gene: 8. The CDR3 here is CASSSGLAGMWDEQFF. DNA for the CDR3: TGTGCCAGCAGCTCGGGACTAGCGGGGATGTGGGATGAGCAGTTCTTC. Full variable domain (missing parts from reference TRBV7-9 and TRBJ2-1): DTGVSQNPRHKITKRGQNVTFRCDPISEHNRLYWYRQTLGQGPEFLTYFQNEAQLEKSRLLSDRFSAERPKGSFSTLEIQRTEQGDSAMYLCASSSGLAGMWDEQFFGPGTRLTVL.

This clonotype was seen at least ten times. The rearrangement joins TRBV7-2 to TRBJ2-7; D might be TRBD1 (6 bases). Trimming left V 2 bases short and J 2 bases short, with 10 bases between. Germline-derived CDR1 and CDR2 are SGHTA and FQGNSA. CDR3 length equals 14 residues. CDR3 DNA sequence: TGTGCCAGCAGCTTAAACGGACAGCCCTACGAGCAGTACTTC. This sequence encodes CASSLNGQPYEQYF.

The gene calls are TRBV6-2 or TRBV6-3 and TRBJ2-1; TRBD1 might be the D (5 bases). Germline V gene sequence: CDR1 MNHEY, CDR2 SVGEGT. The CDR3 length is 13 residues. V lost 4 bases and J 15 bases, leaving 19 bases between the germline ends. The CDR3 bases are TGTGCCAGCAGTTGGGGCCAGCTTGGTGGGCTGTTCTTC. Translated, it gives CASSWGQLGGLFF.

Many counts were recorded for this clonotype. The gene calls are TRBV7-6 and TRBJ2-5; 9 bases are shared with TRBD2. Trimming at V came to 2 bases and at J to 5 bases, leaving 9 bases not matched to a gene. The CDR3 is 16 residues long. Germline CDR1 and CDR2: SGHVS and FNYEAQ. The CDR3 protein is CASSLPTSGGRETQYF. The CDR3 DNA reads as TGTGCCAGCAGCTTACCGACTAGCGGAGGACGGGAGACCCAGTACTTC.

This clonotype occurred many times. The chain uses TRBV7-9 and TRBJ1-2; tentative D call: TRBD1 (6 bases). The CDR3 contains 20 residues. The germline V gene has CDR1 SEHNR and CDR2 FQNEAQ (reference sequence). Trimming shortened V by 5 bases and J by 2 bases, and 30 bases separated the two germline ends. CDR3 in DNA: TGTGCCAGCAGCCCTACTTTGGGGGGGGCAATACATCCTGGGAACTATGGCTACACCTTC. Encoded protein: CASSPTLGGAIHPGNYGYTF.

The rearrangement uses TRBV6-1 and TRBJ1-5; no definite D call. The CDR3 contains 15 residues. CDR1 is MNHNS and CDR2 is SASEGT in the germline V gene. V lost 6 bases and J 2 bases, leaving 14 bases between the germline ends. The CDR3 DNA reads TGTGCCAGCAGCCTAAACGACGGGCGCAATCAGCCCCAGCATTTT. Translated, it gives CASSLNDGRNQPQHF.

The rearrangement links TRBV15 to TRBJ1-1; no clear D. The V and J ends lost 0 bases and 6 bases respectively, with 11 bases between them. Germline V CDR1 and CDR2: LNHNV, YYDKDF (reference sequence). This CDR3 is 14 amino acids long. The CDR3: CATSRDPADPEAFF. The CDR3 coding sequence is TGTGCCACCAGCAGAGACCCCGCAGACCCTGAAGCTTTCTTT.

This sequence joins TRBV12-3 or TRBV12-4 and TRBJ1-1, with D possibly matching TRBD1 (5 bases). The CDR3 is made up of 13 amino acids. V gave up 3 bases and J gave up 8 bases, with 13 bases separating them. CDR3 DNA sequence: TGTGCCAGCAGTTTGTCCGTGGGGGAGGAAGCTTTCTTT. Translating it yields CASSLSVGEEAFF.

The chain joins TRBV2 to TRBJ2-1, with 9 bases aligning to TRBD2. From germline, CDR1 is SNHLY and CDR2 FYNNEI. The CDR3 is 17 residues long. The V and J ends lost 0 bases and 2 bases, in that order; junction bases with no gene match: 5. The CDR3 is CASSEAAGGLAYNEQFF. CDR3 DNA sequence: TGTGCCAGCAGTGAAGCAGCGGGGGGTCTTGCCTACAATGAGCAGTTCTTC.

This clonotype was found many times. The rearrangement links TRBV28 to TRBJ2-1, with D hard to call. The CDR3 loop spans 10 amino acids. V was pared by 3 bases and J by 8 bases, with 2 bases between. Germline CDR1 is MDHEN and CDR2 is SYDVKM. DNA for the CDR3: TGTGCCAGCAGTTTTGATGAGCAGTTCTTC. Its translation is CASSFDEQFF.

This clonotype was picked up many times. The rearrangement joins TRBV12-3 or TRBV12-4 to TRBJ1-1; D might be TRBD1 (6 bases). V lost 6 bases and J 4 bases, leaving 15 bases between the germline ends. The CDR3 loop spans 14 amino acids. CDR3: CASSPTGVGTEAFF. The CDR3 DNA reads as TGTGCCAGCAGCCCGACAGGCGTGGGCACTGAAGCTTTCTTT.

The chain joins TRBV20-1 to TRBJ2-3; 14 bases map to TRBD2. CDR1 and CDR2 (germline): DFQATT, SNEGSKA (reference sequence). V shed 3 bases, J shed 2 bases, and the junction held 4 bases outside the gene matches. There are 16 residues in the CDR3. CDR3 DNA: TGCAGTGCTAGGGGACTAGCGGGGGCGATCACAGATACGCAGTATTTT. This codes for CSARGLAGAITDTQYF.

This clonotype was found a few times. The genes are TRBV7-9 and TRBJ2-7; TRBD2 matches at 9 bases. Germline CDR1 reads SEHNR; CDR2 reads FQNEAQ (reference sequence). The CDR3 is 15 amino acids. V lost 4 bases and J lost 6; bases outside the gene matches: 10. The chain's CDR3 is CASSSEGTSILEQYF. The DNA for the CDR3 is TGTGCCAGCAGCTCCGAGGGGACTAGCATCCTCGAGCAGTACTTC.

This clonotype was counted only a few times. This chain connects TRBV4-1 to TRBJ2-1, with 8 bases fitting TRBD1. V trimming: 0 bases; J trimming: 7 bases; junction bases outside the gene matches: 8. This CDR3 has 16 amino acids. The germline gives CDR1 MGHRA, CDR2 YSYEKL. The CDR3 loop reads CASSQEETGEHNEQFF. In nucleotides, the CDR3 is TGCGCCAGCAGCCAAGAGGAGACAGGGGAGCATAATGAGCAGTTCTTC.

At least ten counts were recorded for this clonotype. The CDR3 here is CASSNSRGFGNQPQHF. As DNA, the CDR3 is TGTGCCAGTAGTAATTCCCGGGGGTTCGGCAATCAGCCCCAGCATTTT. The chain joins TRBV19 to TRBJ1-5; a weak D match, TRBD1 (5 bases). V dropped 4 bases and J dropped 2 bases, with 15 bases sitting between them. Germline CDR1 LNHDA, CDR2 SQIVND (reference sequence). The CDR3 is 16 amino acids.

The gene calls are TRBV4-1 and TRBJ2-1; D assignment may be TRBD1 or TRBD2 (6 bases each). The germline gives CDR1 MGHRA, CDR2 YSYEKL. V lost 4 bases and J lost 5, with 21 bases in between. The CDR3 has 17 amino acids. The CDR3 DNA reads TGCGCCAGCAGCCTACGCGCTCCGGGGGCGTTAGACAATGAGCAGTTCTTC. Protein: CASSLRAPGALDNEQFF.

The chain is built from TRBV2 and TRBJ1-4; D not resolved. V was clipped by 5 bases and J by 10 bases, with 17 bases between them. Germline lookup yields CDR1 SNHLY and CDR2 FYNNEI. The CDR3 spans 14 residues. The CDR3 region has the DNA TGTGCCAGCAGTCCTGACTCGGGCACGCCAAAACTGTTTTTT. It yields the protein CASSPDSGTPKLFF.

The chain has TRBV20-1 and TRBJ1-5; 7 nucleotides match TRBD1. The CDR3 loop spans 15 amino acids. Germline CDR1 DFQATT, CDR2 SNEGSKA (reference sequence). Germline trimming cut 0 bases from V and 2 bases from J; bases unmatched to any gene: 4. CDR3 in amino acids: CSARDLTGGNQPQHF. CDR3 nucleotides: TGCAGTGCTAGAGATCTCACAGGGGGCAATCAGCCCCAGCATTTT.

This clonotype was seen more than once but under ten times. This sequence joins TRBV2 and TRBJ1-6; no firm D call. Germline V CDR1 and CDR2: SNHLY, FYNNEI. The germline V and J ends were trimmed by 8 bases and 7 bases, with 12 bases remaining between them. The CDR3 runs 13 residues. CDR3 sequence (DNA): TGTGCCAGCCCAGGAGGCAGAAATTCACCCCTCCACTTT. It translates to CASPGGRNSPLHF.

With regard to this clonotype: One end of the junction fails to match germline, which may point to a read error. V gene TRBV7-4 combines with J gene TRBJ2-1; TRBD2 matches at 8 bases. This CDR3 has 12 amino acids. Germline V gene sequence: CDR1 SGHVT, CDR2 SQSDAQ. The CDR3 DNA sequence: TGTGTCAGCAGCCGGGGGGGGAATGAGCAGTTCTTC. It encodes CVSSRGGNEQFF.

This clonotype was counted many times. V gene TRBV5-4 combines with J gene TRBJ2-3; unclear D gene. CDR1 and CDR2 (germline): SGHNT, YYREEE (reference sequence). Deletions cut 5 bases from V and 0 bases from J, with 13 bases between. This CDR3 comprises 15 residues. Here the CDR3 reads CASSDPDGSTDTQYF. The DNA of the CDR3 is TGTGCCAGCAGTGATCCGGACGGTAGCACAGATACGCAGTATTTT.